This T cell receptor (delta chain) stems from a study of gamma-delta chains in newborns, infants, children. Study-level information: Microbial exposure reportedly drives polyclonal innate γδ T cell expansion after birth.

TCRdb processed the reads again with the CATT caller. The sample has around 6,500 delta-chain clones; roughly 0.71% are singletons. By sample share, this clone is medium-sized. Germline values: CDR1 GEAIGNYY, CDR2 EKD. The junction had 3 bases not matched to a gene; V was cut back by 0 bases and J by 5 bases. The CDR3 spans 15 residues. This chain links TRDV2 with TRDJ2; 9 bases match TRDD3. Sequencing used blood. The source of this sequence is a child who was a newborn, infant or young child, either healthy, febrile or measles-vaccinated (not recorded which). The CDR3 loop reads CACDTWGITTAQLFF. CDR3 DNA: TGTGCCTGTGACACCTGGGGGATAACCACAGCACAACTCTTCTTT.